The 22 T cell receptor beta chains presented below share a single source sample, sequenced in a study of early T cells in non-severe SARS-CoV-2 infection. TCRdb passed the 5' RACE reads through MiXCR, listing each CDR3 protein once. Of 29,000 or so distinct CDR3 sequences detected, roughly 9.7% appear once; the ten largest clones hold roughly 15%. The specimen was whole blood. These receptors originate from an adult who was a healthcare worker with PCR-confirmed SARS-CoV-2 infection or an uninfected control (not recorded which).

This clonotype was seen ten or more times. The rearrangement links TRBV19 to TRBJ2-3, with D perhaps TRBD1 (6 bases). The ends were cut back, 0 bases at V and 5 bases at J, with 12 bases in the middle. Germline assignment: CDR1 LNHDA and CDR2 SQIVND (reference sequence). The length of the CDR3 is 15 residues. CDR3 sequence (DNA): TGTGCCAGTAGTATAGATGGGGGCTCCAGAGATACGCAGTATTTT. This gives the protein CASSIDGGSRDTQYF.

This clonotype has ten or more counts. One junction end disagrees with the germline gene, perhaps due to a read error. The chain couples TRBV7-9 to TRBJ2-1, with a tentative D call TRBD1 (6 bases). The CDR3 consists of 12 residues. In germline, CDR1 is SEHNR, CDR2 FQNEAQ (reference sequence). CDR3 DNA sequence: TGTGCCAGCAGCTTCCTAGGTAGGGACAAGTCCTTC. It yields the protein CASSFLGRDKSF.

There are many counts of this clonotype. The J gene is TRBJ2-3, the V gene TRBV13, with TRBD1 as a possible D gene (5 bases). The CDR3 has 12 amino acids. Germline V CDR1 and CDR2: PRHDT, FYEKMQ (reference sequence). The V end was cut by 5 bases, the J end by 9 bases, with 12 bases between. DNA for the CDR3: TGTGCCAGCAGCCCGCGCGCAGGGACGCAGTATTTT. It encodes CASSPRAGTQYF.

This clonotype showed up many times. The chain has TRBV11-2 and TRBJ2-1; a weak D match, TRBD2 (7 bases). CDR3 length equals 15 residues. Trimming pared 3 bases from V and 1 base from J, leaving 10 bases between. CDR1 is SGHAT and CDR2 is FQNNGV in the germline V gene. In DNA, the CDR3 is TGTGCCAGCAGCTTTGCGGGGGCATCCTACAATGAGCAGTTCTTC. Translated: CASSFAGASYNEQFF.

This clonotype was observed many times. The rearrangement joins TRBV2 to TRBJ1-6; D is ambiguous. The CDR3 extends over 16 amino acids. Germline values: CDR1 SNHLY, CDR2 FYNNEI. V was clipped by 3 bases and J by 0 bases, with 9 bases between them. Here the CDR3 DNA reads TGTGCCAGCAGTGACCCACAAGGCTCCTATAATTCACCCCTCCACTTT. This codes for CASSDPQGSYNSPLHF.

The chain carries TRBV5-1 and TRBJ2-3; D unresolved. This CDR3 contains 13 residues. The ends were cut back, 0 bases at V and 8 bases at J, with 10 bases in the middle. CDR1 is SGHRS, CDR2 YFSETQ, per germline. The CDR3 region is CASSLEVAVTQYF. The CDR3 DNA is TGCGCCAGCAGCTTGGAGGTTGCCGTTACGCAGTATTTT.

This clonotype was seen at least ten times. The V call is TRBV7-6, the J call TRBJ2-1; 16 positions agree with TRBD2. Trimming took 3 bases from V and 9 from J; bases not matched to a gene: 2. CDR3 length: 15 residues. The germline V gene has CDR1 SGHVS and CDR2 FNYEAQ. CDR3 DNA: TGTGCCAGCAGCTTGGGGACTAGCGGGGGGGTTGAGCAGTTCTTC. It encodes CASSLGTSGGVEQFF.

The chain combines TRBV20-1 with TRBJ1-5, with TRBD1 matching 8 bases. Germline V gene sequence: CDR1 DFQATT, CDR2 SNEGSKA (reference sequence). The CDR3 contains 17 residues. J gave up 7 bases and V 0 bases, and 14 bases lay outside the gene matches. DNA of the CDR3: TGCAGTGCTAGAGATCAGTCTTATAGACAGGGGAGGCAGCCCCAGCATTTT. This gives the protein CSARDQSYRQGRQPQHF.

This clonotype was seen many times. V usage is TRBV6-5 and J usage is TRBJ1-6; D is unresolved. Germline values: CDR1 MNHEY, CDR2 SVGAGI. Deletions cut 4 bases from V and 9 bases from J, with 19 bases between. The CDR3 extends over 16 amino acids. The CDR3 bases are TGTGCCAGCAGTTCCCGGGCCTCCGGGGAGGCTTCACCCCTCCACTTT. It yields the protein CASSSRASGEASPLHF.

This clonotype was counted only a few times. The chain couples TRBV29-1 to TRBJ1-1, with 7 bases fitting TRBD1. Germline trimming cut 4 bases from V and 5 bases from J; bases unmatched to any gene: 10. Germline CDR1 SQVTM, CDR2 ANQGSEA. This CDR3 region has 14 residues. DNA of the CDR3: TGCAGCGTTGGGGTCCGACAGGGAGGAACTGAAGCTTTCTTT. Translation: CSVGVRQGGTEAFF.

The sample holds a few counts of this clonotype. This sequence joins TRBV4-3 and TRBJ1-2; possibly TRBD1 for D (5 bases). This CDR3 spans 14 amino acids. Germline V gene sequence: CDR1 LGHNA, CDR2 YSLEER. Trimming stripped 0 bases from V and 6 bases from J, with 11 bases between. CDR3 in DNA: TGCGCCAGCAGCCAAGAAATGTCGGGGCATGGCTACACCTTC. It encodes CASSQEMSGHGYTF.

In the case of this clonotype: Germline is not matched at one junction end, which may reflect a read error. The chain carries TRBV12-3 or TRBV12-4 and TRBJ2-5; D unresolved. The CDR3 spans 11 residues. CDR3 nucleotide sequence: TGTGCCAGCAGTTTATCCGCTAACCTCTCCTTC. This codes for CASSLSANLSF.

There are many counts of this clonotype. This chain links TRBV20-1 with TRBJ1-2; D is perhaps TRBD1 (6 bases). With 3 bases removed from V and 5 bases from J, the gap between germline ends came to 19 bases. CDR1 and CDR2 (germline): DFQATT, SNEGSKA (reference sequence). The CDR3 is 15 amino acids. The CDR3 loop reads CSASGAAPTGYGYTF. CDR3 DNA sequence: TGCAGTGCTAGTGGGGCAGCCCCAACAGGGTATGGCTACACCTTC.

The gene calls are TRBV7-2 and TRBJ2-7; D unresolved. Germline V gene lookup returns CDR1 SGHTA and CDR2 FQGNSA. V shed 2 bases and J shed 3 bases, with 5 bases lying between them. The CDR3 extends over 12 amino acids. Here the CDR3 reads CASSLFGYEQYF. CDR3 nucleotide sequence: TGTGCCAGCAGCTTATTCGGCTACGAGCAGTACTTC.

This clonotype was detected many times. The gene calls are TRBV20-1 and TRBJ1-4; tentative D call: TRBD1 (5 bases). The CDR3 totals 13 residues. V was trimmed by 5 bases and J by 5 bases, leaving 12 bases between them. Germline loops: CDR1 DFQATT, CDR2 SNEGSKA (reference sequence). CDR3 coding DNA: TGCAGTGCTCCCTCGGAGGGGAATGAAAAACTGTTTTTT. Its translation: CSAPSEGNEKLFF.

This clonotype was recorded at least ten times. The rearrangement links TRBV6-2 or TRBV6-3 to TRBJ1-6; TRBD1 aligns across 7 bases. This CDR3 is 14 amino acids long. V lost 6 bases and J lost 6; bases outside the gene matches: 5. Germline assignment: CDR1 MNHEY and CDR2 SVGEGT. The CDR3 nucleotides are TGTGCCAGCAGCATGGGACAGAGTAATTCACCCCTCCACTTT. Protein sequence: CASSMGQSNSPLHF.

In its sample, this clonotype was seen many times. The chain recombines TRBV7-2 with TRBJ2-7, with D hard to call. The germline V gene has CDR1 SGHTA and CDR2 FQGNSA. The CDR3 runs to 16 residues. Trimming took 0 bases from V and 5 from J, leaving 17 bases between them. CDR3 DNA sequence: TGTGCCAGCAGCTTAGCGCCTCCTACACGTCCTGACGAGCAGTACTTC. This codes for CASSLAPPTRPDEQYF.

This clonotype was seen at least ten times. V and J are TRBV10-1 and TRBJ2-7, with TRBD1 as a possible D gene (6 bases). Germline-derived CDR1 and CDR2 are WNHNN and SYGVQD (reference sequence). This CDR3 is built from 14 residues. V lost 2 bases and J lost 3, with 11 bases in between. The CDR3, as DNA: TGCGCCAGCAGTGAGCGGGACACGCACTACGAGCAGTACTTC. Translation gives CASSERDTHYEQYF.

This sequence joins TRBV5-8 and TRBJ2-7, with D perhaps matching TRBD2 (5 bases). V was trimmed by 2 bases and J by 0 bases, leaving 9 bases between them. The length of the CDR3 is 14 residues. The germline V gene encodes CDR1 SGHTS and CDR2 YDEGEE. CDR3 sequence reads: CASSFRRPSYEQYF. In DNA, the CDR3 is TGTGCCAGCAGCTTCAGGAGGCCCTCCTACGAGCAGTACTTC.

The chain has TRBV7-8 and TRBJ2-3, with D perhaps given as TRBD1 or TRBD2 (6 bases each). V was trimmed by 5 bases and J by 2 bases, leaving 11 bases between them. CDR3 length: 14 residues. The germline CDR1 and CDR2 sequences are SGHVS and FQNEAQ. CDR3 amino acids: CASSPGAATDTQYF. In DNA, the CDR3 is TGTGCCAGCAGCCCGGGGGCTGCCACAGATACGCAGTATTTT.

Only a few counts were recorded for this clonotype. This sequence joins TRBV18 and TRBJ2-1; the D gene is possibly TRBD2 (6 bases). The CDR3 is made up of 14 amino acids. The V gene's germline CDR1 is KGHSH and CDR2 LQKENI. The germline V and J ends were trimmed by 3 bases and 5 bases, with 11 bases remaining between them. The CDR3 protein is CASSPRDWDNEQFF. CDR3 DNA: TGTGCCAGCTCACCCCGGGACTGGGACAATGAGCAGTTCTTC.

This clonotype has more than one count but fewer than ten. This rearrangement joins TRBV12-3 or TRBV12-4 to TRBJ2-5; D call uncertain. The CDR3 contains 12 residues. The V end was cut by 6 bases, the J end by 4 bases, with 9 bases between. The CDR3 is CASRTEAETQYF. The CDR3 DNA reads as TGTGCCAGCAGGACCGAGGCAGAGACCCAGTACTTC.